This T cell receptor (beta chain) was recovered during a study of CD8 T cells in Susac syndrome. Roughly 0.45 to 1 ug RNA was reverse transcribed with random hexamers. Across 54 Vbeta and 13 Jbeta, immunoSEQ multiplex PCR amplified TCR beta CDR3. TCRdb independently ran MiXCR on the immunoSEQ multiplex PCR reads; one entry per CDR3 protein. The sample holds more than 250,000 distinct CDR3 sequences, roughly 94% seen once. The CDR3 is 14 amino acids. Looked up from germline, CDR1 is SGHTA and CDR2 is FQGNSA. Trimming removed 1 base at V and 4 bases at J, with 10 bases between. The rearrangement uses TRBV7-2 and TRBJ1-1; no clear D gene. Sequencing input: CD4+ T cells from PBMCs. This receptor was obtained from a human donor with multiple sclerosis. CDR3 sequence reads: CASSLELGTTEAFF. DNA for the CDR3: TGTGCCAGCAGCTTAGAACTGGGAACCACTGAAGCTTTCTTT.